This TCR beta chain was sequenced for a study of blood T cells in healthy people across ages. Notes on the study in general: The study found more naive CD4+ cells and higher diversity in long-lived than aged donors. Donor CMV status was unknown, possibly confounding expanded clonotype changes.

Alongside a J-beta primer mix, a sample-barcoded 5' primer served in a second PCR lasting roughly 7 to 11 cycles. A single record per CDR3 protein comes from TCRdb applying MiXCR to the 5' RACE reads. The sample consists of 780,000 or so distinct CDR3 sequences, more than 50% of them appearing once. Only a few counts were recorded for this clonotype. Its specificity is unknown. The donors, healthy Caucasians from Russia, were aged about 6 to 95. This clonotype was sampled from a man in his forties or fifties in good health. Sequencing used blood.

Written as DNA, the CDR3 is TGCAGTGCTAGCCTCCCACCTAGCGGGAGGGGACAAAAACACTACGAGCAGTACTTC. It translates to CSASLPPSGRGQKHYEQYF. The chain carries TRBV20-1 and TRBJ2-7; 12 bases are a match to TRBD2. Germline V gives CDR1 DFQATT, CDR2 SNEGSKA (reference sequence). The CDR3 is made up of 19 amino acids. The V gene end was trimmed by 3 bases and the J gene end by 3 bases; junction bases not matched to a gene: 18.